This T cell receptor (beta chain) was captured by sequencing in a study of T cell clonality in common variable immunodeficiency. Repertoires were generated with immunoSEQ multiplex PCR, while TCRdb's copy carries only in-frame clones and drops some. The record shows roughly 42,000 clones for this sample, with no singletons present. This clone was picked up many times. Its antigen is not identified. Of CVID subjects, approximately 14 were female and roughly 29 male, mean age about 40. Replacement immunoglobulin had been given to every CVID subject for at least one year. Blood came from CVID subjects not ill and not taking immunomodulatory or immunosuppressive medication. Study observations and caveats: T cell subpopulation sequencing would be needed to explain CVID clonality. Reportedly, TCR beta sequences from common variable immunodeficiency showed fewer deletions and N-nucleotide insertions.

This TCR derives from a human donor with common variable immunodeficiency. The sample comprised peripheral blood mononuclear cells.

The DNA read from the CDR3 is TGTGCCAGCAGCTTTCACCAGGGCAGCGAG. This codes for CASSFHQGSE. The full CDR3 is CASSFHQGSEQYF. This sequence joins TRBV7-3 and TRBJ2-7, with a weak D call TRBD1 (5 bases). Read sequence stops 3 residues before the CDR3 end, and the germline J gene provides the missing end. Trimming pared 3 bases from V and 6 bases from J, leaving 12 bases between. The CDR3 is made up of 13 amino acids. Germline lookup yields CDR1 SGHTA and CDR2 FQGTGA. The entire variable domain, with the rest obtained from reference TRBV7-3 and TRBJ2-7, is as follows: GAGVSQTPSNKVTEKGKYVELRCDPISGHTALYWYRQSLGQGPEFLIYFQGTGAADDSGLPNDRFFAVRPEGSVSTLKIQRTERGDSAVYLCASSFHQGSEQYFGPGTRLTVT.